The text below deals with one TCR beta chain. Its antigen is currently unknown. TCRdb used MiXCR to reprocess the PCR reads, holding one entry per CDR3 protein. The sample yields tens of thousands of distinct CDR3 sequences, 45% to 60% seen once. Trimming pared 1 base from V and 4 bases from J, leaving 19 bases between. The CDR3 extends over 17 amino acids. The germline CDR1 and CDR2 sequences are SGHTA and FQGNSA. The sample belongs to a study of vaccination and CD4 T cells after COVID-19. The study, taken as a whole, reports: Detection of a median around 86% of reactive clones in convalescent patients was confined to the period after vaccination.

The sequence was collected from a human donor who had recovered from COVID-19. The gene calls are TRBV7-2 and TRBJ2-5, with D perhaps matching TRBD2 (7 bases). The sequencing here drew on CD4+ T cells from blood, taken before SARS-CoV-2 vaccination. CDR3 coding DNA: TGTGCCAGCAGCTTAGACCCCGGGGGGCAGTTTCTAGAGACCCAGTACTTC. It codes for CASSLDPGGQFLETQYF.